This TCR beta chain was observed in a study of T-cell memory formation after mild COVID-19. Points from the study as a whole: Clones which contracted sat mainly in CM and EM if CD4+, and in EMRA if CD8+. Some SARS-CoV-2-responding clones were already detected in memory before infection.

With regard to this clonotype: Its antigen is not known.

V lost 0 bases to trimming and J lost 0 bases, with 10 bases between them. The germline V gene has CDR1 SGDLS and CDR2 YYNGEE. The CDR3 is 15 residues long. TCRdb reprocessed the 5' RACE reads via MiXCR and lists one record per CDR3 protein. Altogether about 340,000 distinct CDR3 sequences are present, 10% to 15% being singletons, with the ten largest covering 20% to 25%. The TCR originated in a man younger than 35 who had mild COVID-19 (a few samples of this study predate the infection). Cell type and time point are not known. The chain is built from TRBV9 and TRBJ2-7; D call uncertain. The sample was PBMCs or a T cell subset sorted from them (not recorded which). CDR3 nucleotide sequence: TGTGCCAGCAGCGTAGATTCCCAATACTCCTACGAGCAGTACTTC. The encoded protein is CASSVDSQYSYEQYF. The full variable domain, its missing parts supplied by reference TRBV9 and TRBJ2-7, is DSGVTQTPKHLITATGQRVTLRCSPRSGDLSVYWYQQSLDQGLQFLIQYYNGEERAKGNILERFSAQQFPDLHSELNLSSLELGDSALYFCASSVDSQYSYEQYFGPGTRLTVT.